These T cell receptor beta chains were read from a single sample in a study of blood T cell repertoires in COVID-19. Sequencing was performed with immunoSEQ multiplex PCR; in TCRdb, only in-frame clones are kept and a portion is missing. The data contain fewer than 300,000 clones, 82% of them singletons. Sequencing input: peripheral blood. The source is a woman aged 18 to 35 with acute or convalescent COVID-19. Each CDR3 is given with its conserved first and last residue. A D gene is named only where the DNA matches it firmly. A clone size is listed for some rows: how often the clone was seen (once, few, many), or a class if it is expanded.

j_call clone_size d_call v_call cdr3_nt cdr3_aa
TRBJ1-6 . TRBD1 TRBV14 TGTGCCAGCAGCCGTTACAGGGGAAATTCACCCCTCCACTTT CASSRYRGNSPLHF
TRBJ1-6 once . TRBV7-6 TGTGCCAGCAGCAAGACATGGTCCTATAATTCACCCCTCCACTTT CASSKTWSYNSPLHF
TRBJ1-2 . . TRBV19 TGTGCCAGTCTGGAGGGATCAGGGGGCTACACCTTC CASLEGSGGYTF
TRBJ2-3 . . TRBV5-1 TGCGCCAGCAGAATGTCCGGGAAAAGCACAGATACGCAGTATTTT CASRMSGKSTDTQYF
TRBJ2-4 . TRBD2 TRBV6-2/TRBV6-3 TGTGCCAGCAGCCCTACTAGCGGGTCAGCCAAAAACATTCAGTACTTC CASSPTSGSAKNIQYF
TRBJ2-2 . TRBD2 TRBV9 TGTGCCAGCAGCGTAGCGGCGGGAGGGAACACCGGGGAGCTGTTTTTT CASSVAAGGNTGELFF
TRBJ1-2 . . TRBV15 TGTGCCACCAGCAGAGCTTTTGGAGACAGGTCCGGGCCTTTAACCGGCTACACCTTC CATSRAFGDRSGPLTGYTF
TRBJ2-1 . TRBD2 TRBV6-5 TGTGCCAGCAGTTACTCAACGAGCGGGGTGTACAATGAGCAGTTCTTC CASSYSTSGVYNEQFF
TRBJ2-1 . TRBD2 TRBV10-3 TGTGCCACCCATTCGTTTAGCGGGCTCTACAATGAGCAGTTCTTC CATHSFSGLYNEQFF
TRBJ1-2 . . TRBV20-1 TGCAGTGCTATCCCCGCGGCTGGCTACACCTTC CSAIPAAGYTF
TRBJ2-7 . . TRBV7-3 TGTGCCAGCAGCTTAACAGGGGGCTACGAGCAGTACTTC CASSLTGGYEQYF
TRBJ2-7 . TRBD1 TRBV24-1 TGTGCCACCAGTCGCGGTGGGACAGGGGTCAACGAGCAGTACTTC CATSRGGTGVNEQYF
TRBJ1-1 . TRBD1 TRBV24-1 TGTGCCATCCACAGGGGGCTCATGAACACTGAAGCTTTCTTT CAIHRGLMNTEAFF
TRBJ1-1 . . TRBV11-2 TGTGCCAGCAGCTTAGTCGAGTATGGGAACACTGAAGCTTTCTTT CASSLVEYGNTEAFF
TRBJ2-3 . TRBD2 TRBV9 TGTGCCAGCAGCGTAGCTGGGAGGCGCGGGGGGCGAACAGATACGCAGTATTTT CASSVAGRRGGRTDTQYF
TRBJ1-3 . . TRBV9 TGTGCCAGCAGCGTAGACTGGAGCTCTGGAAACACCATATATTTT CASSVDWSSGNTIYF
TRBJ1-4 . . TRBV6-5 TGTGCCAGCAGTTACTCTTTTTTTGGCACTAATGAAAAACTGTTTTTT CASSYSFFGTNEKLFF
TRBJ2-1 . TRBD2 TRBV5-1 TGCGCCAGCAGCTCCCTGCCTCTCGGACTAGCGGGAGCTTACTCCTACAATGAGCAGTTCTTC CASSSLPLGLAGAYSYNEQFF
TRBJ2-7 . . TRBV13 TGTGCCAGCAGCTTAGACGGGGAGAGGTACGAGCAGTACTTC CASSLDGERYEQYF
TRBJ1-2 . TRBD1 TRBV12-5 TGTGCTAGTGGATCGGACAGGAAGGCCTATGGCTACACCTTC CASGSDRKAYGYTF
TRBJ1-4 . . TRBV3-1/TRBV3-2 TGTGCCAGCAGCCAACAGAATGAAAAACTGTTTTTT CASSQQNEKLFF
TRBJ2-7 few . TRBV30 TGTGCCTGGAGTGTATTTATCTCCAGCGGTAGCTCCTACGAGCAGTACTTC CAWSVFISSGSSYEQYF
TRBJ1-1 few TRBD1 TRBV20-1 TGCAGTGCTAGTTTTTGGGGCAGGGGGGTGAACACTGAAGCTTTCTTT CSASFWGRGVNTEAFF
TRBJ2-2 . . TRBV23-1 TGCGCCAGCCTCTGGCACGCCTCGGGCACCGGGGAGCTGTTTTTT CASLWHASGTGELFF
TRBJ2-3 . TRBD2 TRBV7-9 TGTGCCAGCAGCCTAAGGCTAGCGGCCACAGATACGCAGTATTTT CASSLRLAATDTQYF
TRBJ2-1 . TRBD1 TRBV7-9 TGTGCCAGCAGCGTATCCGGGACAGGGGGCTCTAATGAGCAGTTCTTC CASSVSGTGGSNEQFF
TRBJ2-7 . TRBD2 TRBV7-2 TGTGCCAGCAGCTTATACGGGAGGTCCTACGAGCAGTACTTC CASSLYGRSYEQYF
TRBJ2-7 . . TRBV19 TGTGCCAGTAGTCCAGGGACCTACGAGCAGTACTTC CASSPGTYEQYF
TRBJ2-1 once TRBD2 TRBV7-2 TGTGCCAGCAGCTTATTGCGGGAGTGGAATGAGCAGTTCTTC CASSLLREWNEQFF
TRBJ2-3 . TRBD2 TRBV7-9 TGTGCCAGCAGCGAGGGACTAGACGCAGATACGCAGTATTTT CASSEGLDADTQYF
TRBJ2-2 . TRBD2 TRBV7-9 TGTGCCAGCAGCCCCCGGGCGGGAGGGAACACCGGGGAGCTGTTTTTT CASSPRAGGNTGELFF
TRBJ1-3 few . TRBV7-9 TGTGCCAGCAGCCCCACTTGGGGGGAAAGAAACACCATATATTTT CASSPTWGERNTIYF
TRBJ1-2 . TRBD1 TRBV6-2/TRBV6-3 TGTGCCAGCAGCTATGGACAGGGGAGGTGGAATGACTACACCTTC CASSYGQGRWNDYTF
TRBJ2-1 . TRBD2 TRBV9 TGTGCCAGCAGCGACGGGAGAGCGGGAGGGCCGATGAATGAGCAGTTCTTC CASSDGRAGGPMNEQFF